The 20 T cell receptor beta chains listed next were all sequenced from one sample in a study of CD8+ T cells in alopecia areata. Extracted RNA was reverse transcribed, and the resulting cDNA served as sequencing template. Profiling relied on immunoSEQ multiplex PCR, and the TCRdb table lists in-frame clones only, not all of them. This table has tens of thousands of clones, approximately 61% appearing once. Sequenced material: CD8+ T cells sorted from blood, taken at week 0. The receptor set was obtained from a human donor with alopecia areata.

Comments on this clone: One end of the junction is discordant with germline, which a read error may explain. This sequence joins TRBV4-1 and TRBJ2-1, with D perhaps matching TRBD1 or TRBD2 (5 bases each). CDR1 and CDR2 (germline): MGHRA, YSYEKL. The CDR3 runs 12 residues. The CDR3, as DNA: TGCGCCAGCAGCCATGACAGCGGTGAGCAGATCTTC. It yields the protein CASSHDSGEQIF.

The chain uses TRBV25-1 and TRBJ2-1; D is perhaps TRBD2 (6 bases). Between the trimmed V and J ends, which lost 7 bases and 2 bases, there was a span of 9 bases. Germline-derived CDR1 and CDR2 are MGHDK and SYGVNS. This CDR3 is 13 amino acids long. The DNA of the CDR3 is TGTGCCAGCACCCCGGGGGCCTACAATGAGCAGTTCTTC. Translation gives CASTPGAYNEQFF.

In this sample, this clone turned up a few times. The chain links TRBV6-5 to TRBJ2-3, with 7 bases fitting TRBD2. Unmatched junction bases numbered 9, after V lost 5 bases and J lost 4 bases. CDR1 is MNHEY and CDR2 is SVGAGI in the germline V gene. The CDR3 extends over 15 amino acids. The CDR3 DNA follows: TGTGCCAGCAGTGGTGCTAGCGGAACATCAGATACGCAGTATTTT. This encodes CASSGASGTSDTQYF.

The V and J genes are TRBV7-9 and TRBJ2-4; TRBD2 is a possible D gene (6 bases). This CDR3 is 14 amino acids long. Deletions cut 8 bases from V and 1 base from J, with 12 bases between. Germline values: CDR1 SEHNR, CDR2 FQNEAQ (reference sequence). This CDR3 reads CASRRDGAKNIQYF. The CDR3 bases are TGTGCCAGCCGGCGGGACGGGGCCAAAAACATTCAGTACTTC.

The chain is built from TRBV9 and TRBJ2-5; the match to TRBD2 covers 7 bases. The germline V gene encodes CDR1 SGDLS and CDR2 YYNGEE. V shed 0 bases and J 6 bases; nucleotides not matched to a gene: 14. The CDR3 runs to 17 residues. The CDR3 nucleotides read TGTGCCAGCAGCGTAGATTCCAGCGGCGGGAGAGGAAAGACCCAGTACTTC. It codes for CASSVDSSGGRGKTQYF.

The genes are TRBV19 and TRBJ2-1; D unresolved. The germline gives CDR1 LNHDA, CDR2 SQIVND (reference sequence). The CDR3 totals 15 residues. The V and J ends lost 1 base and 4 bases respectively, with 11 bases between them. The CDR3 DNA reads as TGTGCCAGTAGTATAGTAGGGTCGGCGTACAATGAGCAGTTCTTC. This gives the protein CASSIVGSAYNEQFF.

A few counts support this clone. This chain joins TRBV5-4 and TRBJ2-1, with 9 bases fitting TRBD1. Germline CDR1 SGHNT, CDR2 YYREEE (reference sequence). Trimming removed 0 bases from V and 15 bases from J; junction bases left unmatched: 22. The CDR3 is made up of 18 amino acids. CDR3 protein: CASSLVSPRTGATRSWFF. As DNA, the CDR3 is TGTGCCAGCAGCTTGGTTTCTCCTAGGACAGGGGCCACCAGGTCGTGGTTCTTC.

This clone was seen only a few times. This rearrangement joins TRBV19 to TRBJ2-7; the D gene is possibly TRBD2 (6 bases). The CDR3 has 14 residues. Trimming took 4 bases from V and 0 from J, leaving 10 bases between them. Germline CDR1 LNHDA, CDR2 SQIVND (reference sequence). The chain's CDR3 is CASSTGGISYEQYF. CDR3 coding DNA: TGTGCCAGTAGTACGGGCGGGATCTCCTACGAGCAGTACTTC.

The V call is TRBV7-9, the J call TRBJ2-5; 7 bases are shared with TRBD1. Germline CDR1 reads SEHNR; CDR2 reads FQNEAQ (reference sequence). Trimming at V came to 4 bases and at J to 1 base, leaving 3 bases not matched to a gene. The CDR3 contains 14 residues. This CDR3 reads CASSSDRAQETQYF. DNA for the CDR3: TGTGCCAGCAGCTCCGACAGGGCCCAAGAGACCCAGTACTTC.

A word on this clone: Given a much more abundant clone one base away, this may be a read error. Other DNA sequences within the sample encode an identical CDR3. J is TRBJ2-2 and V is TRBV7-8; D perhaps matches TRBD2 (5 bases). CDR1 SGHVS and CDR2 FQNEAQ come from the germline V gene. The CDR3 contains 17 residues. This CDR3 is CASSLDLGETNTGELFF. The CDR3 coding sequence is TGTGCCAGTAGCTTAGATCTCGGGGAAACGAACACCGGGGAGCTGTTTTTT.

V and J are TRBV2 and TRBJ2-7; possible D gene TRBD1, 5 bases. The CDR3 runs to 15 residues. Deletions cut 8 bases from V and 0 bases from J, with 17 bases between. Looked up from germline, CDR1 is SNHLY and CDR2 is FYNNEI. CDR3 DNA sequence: TGTGCCAGCGGGGCCCTCACGGAGAGCTCCTACGAGCAGTACTTC. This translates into CASGALTESSYEQYF.

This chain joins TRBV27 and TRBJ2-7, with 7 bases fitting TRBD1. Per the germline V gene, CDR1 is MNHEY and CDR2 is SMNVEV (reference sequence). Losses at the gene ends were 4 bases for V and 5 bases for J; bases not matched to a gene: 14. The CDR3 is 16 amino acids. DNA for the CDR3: TGTGCCAGCAGTTCCTCCTCCGGGACAGAGGGCAACGAGCAGTACTTC. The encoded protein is CASSSSSGTEGNEQYF.

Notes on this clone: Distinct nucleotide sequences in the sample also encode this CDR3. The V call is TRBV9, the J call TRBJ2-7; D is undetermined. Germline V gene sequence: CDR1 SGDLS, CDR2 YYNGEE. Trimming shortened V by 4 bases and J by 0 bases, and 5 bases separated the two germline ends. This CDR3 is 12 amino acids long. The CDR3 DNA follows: TGTGCCAGCAGCCCGAGCTCCTACGAGCAGTACTTC. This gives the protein CASSPSSYEQYF.

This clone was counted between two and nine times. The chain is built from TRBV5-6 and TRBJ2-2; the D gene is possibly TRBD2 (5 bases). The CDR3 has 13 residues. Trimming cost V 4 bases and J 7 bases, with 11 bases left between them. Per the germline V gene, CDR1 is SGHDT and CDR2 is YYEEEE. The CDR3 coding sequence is TGTGCCAGCAGCGCAGGCGGAGGCGGGGAGCTGTTTTTT. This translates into CASSAGGGGELFF.

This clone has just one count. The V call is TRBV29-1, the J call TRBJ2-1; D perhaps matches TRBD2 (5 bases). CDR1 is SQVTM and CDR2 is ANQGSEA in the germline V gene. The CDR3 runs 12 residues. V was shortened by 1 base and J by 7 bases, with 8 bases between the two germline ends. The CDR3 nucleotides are TGCAGCGTTGAAGGCCTAGCTAATGAGCAGTTCTTC. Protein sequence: CSVEGLANEQFF.

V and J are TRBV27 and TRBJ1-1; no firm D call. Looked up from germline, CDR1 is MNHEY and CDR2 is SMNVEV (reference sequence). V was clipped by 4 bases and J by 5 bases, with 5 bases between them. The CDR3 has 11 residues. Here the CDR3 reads CASSYGTEAFF. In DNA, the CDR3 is TGTGCCAGCAGTTACGGGACTGAAGCTTTCTTT.

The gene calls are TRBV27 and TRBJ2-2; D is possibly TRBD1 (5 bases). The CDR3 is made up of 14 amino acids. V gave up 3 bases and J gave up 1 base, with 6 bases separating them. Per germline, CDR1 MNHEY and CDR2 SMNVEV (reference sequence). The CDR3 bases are TGTGCCAGCAGTTTCCAGGGGAACACCGGGGAGCTGTTTTTT. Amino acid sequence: CASSFQGNTGELFF.

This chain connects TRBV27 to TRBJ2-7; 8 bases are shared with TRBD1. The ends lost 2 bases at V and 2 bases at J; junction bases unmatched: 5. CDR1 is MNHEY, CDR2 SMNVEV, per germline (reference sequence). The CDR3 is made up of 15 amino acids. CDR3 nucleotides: TGTGCCAGCAGTTTAATGGGGACAGGCGCCTACGAGCAGTACTTC. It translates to CASSLMGTGAYEQYF.

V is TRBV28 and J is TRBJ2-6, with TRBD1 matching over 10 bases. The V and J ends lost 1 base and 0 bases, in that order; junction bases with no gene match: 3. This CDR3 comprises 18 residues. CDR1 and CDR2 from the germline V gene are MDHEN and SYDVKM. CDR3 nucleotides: TGTGCCAGCAGTTTATCGGGACAGGGGCCCTCTGGGGCCAACGTCCTGACTTTC. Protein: CASSLSGQGPSGANVLTF.

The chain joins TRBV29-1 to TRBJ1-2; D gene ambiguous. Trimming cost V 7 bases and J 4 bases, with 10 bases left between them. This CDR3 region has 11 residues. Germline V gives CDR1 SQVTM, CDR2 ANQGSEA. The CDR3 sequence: CSASNVYGYTF. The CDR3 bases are TGCAGCGCGAGTAACGTCTATGGCTACACCTTC.